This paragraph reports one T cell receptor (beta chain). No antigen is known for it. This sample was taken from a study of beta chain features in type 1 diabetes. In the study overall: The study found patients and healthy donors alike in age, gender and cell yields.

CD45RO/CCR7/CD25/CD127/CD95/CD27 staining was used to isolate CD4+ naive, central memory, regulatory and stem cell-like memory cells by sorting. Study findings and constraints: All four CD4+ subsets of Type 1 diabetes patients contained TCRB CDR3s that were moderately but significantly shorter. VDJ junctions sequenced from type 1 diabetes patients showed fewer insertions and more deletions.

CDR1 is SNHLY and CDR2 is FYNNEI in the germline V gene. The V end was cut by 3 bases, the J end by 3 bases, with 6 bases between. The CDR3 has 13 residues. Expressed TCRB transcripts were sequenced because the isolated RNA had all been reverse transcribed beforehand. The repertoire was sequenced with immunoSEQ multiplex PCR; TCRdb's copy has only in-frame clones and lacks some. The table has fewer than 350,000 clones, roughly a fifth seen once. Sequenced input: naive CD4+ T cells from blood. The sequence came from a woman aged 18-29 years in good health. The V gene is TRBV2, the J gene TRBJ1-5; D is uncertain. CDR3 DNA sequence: TGTGCCAGCAGTGAGGAGCACAATCAGCCCCAGCATTTT. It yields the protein CASSEEHNQPQHF.